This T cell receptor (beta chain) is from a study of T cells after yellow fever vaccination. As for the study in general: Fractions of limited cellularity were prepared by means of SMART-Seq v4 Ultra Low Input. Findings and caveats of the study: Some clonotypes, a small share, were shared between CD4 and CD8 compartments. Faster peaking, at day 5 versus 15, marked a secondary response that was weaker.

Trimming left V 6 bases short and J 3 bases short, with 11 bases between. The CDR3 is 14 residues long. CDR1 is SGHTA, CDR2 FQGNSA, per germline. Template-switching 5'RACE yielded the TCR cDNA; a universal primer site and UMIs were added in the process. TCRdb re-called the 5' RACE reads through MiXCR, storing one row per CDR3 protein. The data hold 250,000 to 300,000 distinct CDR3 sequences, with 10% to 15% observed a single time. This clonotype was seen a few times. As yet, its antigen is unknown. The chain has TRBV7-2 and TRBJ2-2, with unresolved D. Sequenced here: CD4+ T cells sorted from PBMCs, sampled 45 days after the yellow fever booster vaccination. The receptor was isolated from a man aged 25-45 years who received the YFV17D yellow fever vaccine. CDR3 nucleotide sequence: TGTGCCAGCAGGCTAGGTGGGGACACCGGGGAGCTGTTTTTT. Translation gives CASRLGGDTGELFF.